The 27 T cell receptor beta chains below all came from one sample that was sequenced in a study of Ad26.COV2.S vaccination and SARS-CoV-2 variants. Only in-frame clones appear in the TCRdb table, and some are missing; sequencing was by immunoSEQ multiplex PCR. The sample contains roughly 380,000 clones, approximately 88% of which appear only once. The treatment: some 20 received Ad26.COV2.S at low or high dose, single or two shots; roughly five received placebo; per-sample allocation not given. After the first vaccine or placebo injection, samples were drawn on day 63. The sequenced sample was peripheral blood, obtained in a trial of Ad26.COV2.S vaccine versus placebo. The receptors were gathered from a person between 18 and 59 years old who received the Ad26.COV2.S COVID-19 vaccine or a placebo.

This chain joins TRBV7-9 and TRBJ2-1; 10 bases are shared with TRBD2. Germline CDR1 is SEHNR and CDR2 is FQNEAQ (reference sequence). The CDR3 extends over 16 amino acids. J lost 3 bases, V lost 5 bases, and 7 bases had no gene match. The CDR3 protein is CASSLSGGSLYNEQFF. In nucleotides, the CDR3 is TGTGCCAGCAGCCTTAGCGGGGGGTCCCTCTACAATGAGCAGTTCTTC.

V is TRBV28 and J is TRBJ1-5; D unresolved. The germline V and J ends were trimmed by 3 bases and 15 bases, with 15 bases remaining between them. The germline V gene has CDR1 MDHEN and CDR2 SYDVKM. The CDR3 totals 12 residues. The CDR3 sequence is CASSLPGITLHF. The CDR3 DNA reads TGTGCCAGCAGTTTGCCAGGAATTACACTGCATTTT.

The chain has TRBV5-1 and TRBJ2-1, with no clear D. This CDR3 spans 14 amino acids. Per germline, CDR1 SGHRS and CDR2 YFSETQ. The V end was cut by 4 bases, the J end by 2 bases, with 10 bases between. CDR3 bases: TGCGCCAGCAGCGTTGATACCACCTACAATGAGCAGTTCTTC. Residues: CASSVDTTYNEQFF.

The genes are TRBV19 and TRBJ1-4; D perhaps matches TRBD1 (5 bases). Germline V gene data show CDR1 as LNHDA and CDR2 as SQIVND (reference sequence). The CDR3 has 14 residues. V was trimmed by 3 bases and J by 8 bases, leaving 13 bases between them. In DNA, the CDR3 is TGTGCCAGTAGTATCCAGGGAGTAGAGGAAAAACTGTTTTTT. It specifies CASSIQGVEEKLFF.

This chain uses TRBV7-8 with TRBJ2-7, with 9 bases that match TRBD1. Germline V lookup: CDR1 SGHVS, CDR2 FQNEAQ. This CDR3 comprises 14 residues. The junction had 1 base not matched to a gene; V was cut back by 0 bases and J by 4 bases. The CDR3 spells CASSLAGQGYEQYF. CDR3 DNA sequence: TGTGCCAGCAGCTTAGCGGGACAGGGATACGAGCAGTACTTC.

The chain carries TRBV6-2 or TRBV6-3 and TRBJ1-3; TRBD1 might be the D (5 bases). The CDR3 extends over 14 amino acids. CDR1 and CDR2 (germline): MNHEY, SVGEGT. V was clipped by 2 bases and J by 4 bases, with 9 bases between them. This CDR3 is CASSYRGRGNTIYF. The CDR3, as DNA: TGTGCCAGCAGTTACAGGGGAAGAGGAAACACCATATATTTT.

The chain combines TRBV28 with TRBJ2-7; D is ambiguous. Trimming shortened V by 6 bases and J by 2 bases, and 14 bases separated the two germline ends. This CDR3 contains 14 residues. The germline V gene encodes CDR1 MDHEN and CDR2 SYDVKM. CDR3 nucleotides: TGTGCCAGCAGACCCCCCGGGCCGACCTACGAGCAGTACTTC. Encoded protein: CASRPPGPTYEQYF.

This sequence joins TRBV29-1 and TRBJ2-5; 7 bases align to TRBD1. V lost 7 bases to trimming and J lost 1 base; unmatched junction nucleotides: 12. The V gene's germline CDR1 is SQVTM and CDR2 ANQGSEA. This CDR3 has 15 amino acids. DNA of the CDR3: TGCAGCGCCGAGCTCTTTGGACAGGCCCAAGAGACCCAGTACTTC. Its protein product is CSAELFGQAQETQYF.

The count of this clone is one. The chain joins TRBV11-2 to TRBJ1-3, with unresolved D. CDR1 and CDR2 (germline): SGHAT, FQNNGV. V gave up 5 bases and J gave up 1 base, with 15 bases separating them. CDR3 length: 16 residues. The CDR3 region is CASSPESLWSGNTIYF. CDR3 nucleotides: TGTGCCAGCAGCCCAGAGAGCCTTTGGTCTGGAAACACCATATATTTT.

This clone was seen just once. In DNA form, the CDR3 reads TGTGCCAGCAGCCGAGATAGACAGGGCGGGACCGGGGAGCTGTTTTTT. As protein: CASSRDRQGGTGELFF. The chain has TRBV4-2 and TRBJ2-2, with 7 nucleotides matching TRBD1. Germline CDR1 is LGHNA and CDR2 is YNFKEQ. The CDR3 has 16 residues. The junction had 10 bases not matched to a gene; V was cut back by 4 bases and J by 5 bases.

The genes are TRBV6-1 and TRBJ2-7, with D possibly TRBD1 on 6 matching bases. This CDR3 has 15 amino acids. The ends were cut back, 0 bases at V and 3 bases at J, with 12 bases in the middle. CDR1 MNHNS and CDR2 SASEGT come from the germline V gene. CDR3 in DNA: TGTGCCAGCAGTGAAGCGCTGCAGGGGAGCTACGAGCAGTACTTC. Translating it yields CASSEALQGSYEQYF.

The gene calls are TRBV6-5 and TRBJ2-3, with D possibly being TRBD2 (5 bases). Per the germline V gene, CDR1 is MNHEY and CDR2 is SVGAGI. The CDR3 has 15 residues. Trimming took off 7 bases at V and 2 bases at J, with 16 bases between the two ends. The CDR3 nucleotides are TGTGCCAGCACCCCGGACTTAGGAGACACAGATACGCAGTATTTT. It codes for CASTPDLGDTDTQYF.

The V call is TRBV4-1, the J call TRBJ2-7; the D gene could be TRBD1 or TRBD2 (6 bases each). Germline-derived CDR1 and CDR2 are MGHRA and YSYEKL. V lost 0 bases, J lost 4 bases, and 13 bases lay in between. The CDR3 is made up of 15 amino acids. The DNA of the CDR3 is TGCGCCAGCAGCCAAGAAAAGACGGGGGCGTACGAGCAGTACTTC. Its translation: CASSQEKTGAYEQYF.

This clone showed up just a few times. The V call is TRBV7-6, the J call TRBJ2-3; possible D gene TRBD1, 6 bases. V lost 1 base to trimming and J lost 7 bases, with 15 bases between them. CDR3 length: 15 residues. Germline CDR1 and CDR2: SGHVS and FNYEAQ. This chain's CDR3 is CASSLDSGALNTQYF. For the CDR3, the DNA is TGTGCCAGCAGCTTAGACTCAGGGGCCCTAAATACGCAGTATTTT.

The chain combines TRBV24-1 with TRBJ2-2, with a tentative D call TRBD1 (6 bases). The length of the CDR3 is 16 residues. In germline, CDR1 is KGHDR, CDR2 SFDVKD. Trimming shortened V by 5 bases and J by 6 bases, and 18 bases separated the two germline ends. The DNA of the CDR3 is TGTGCCACCAGTGCAGGGGCAGGCCCTAACCCCGGGGAGCTGTTTTTT. The encoded protein is CATSAGAGPNPGELFF.

V usage is TRBV6-5 and J usage is TRBJ1-1; TRBD1 is a possible D gene (5 bases). The germline V gene encodes CDR1 MNHEY and CDR2 SVGAGI. With 0 bases removed from V and 5 bases from J, the gap between germline ends came to 13 bases. CDR3 size: 15 residues. DNA of the CDR3: TGTGCCAGCAGTTACTCGGGGGGGGTGCCGACTGAAGCTTTCTTT. Translating it yields CASSYSGGVPTEAFF.

This chain links TRBV5-4 with TRBJ1-5; 8 bases map to TRBD1. J gave up 4 bases and V 4 bases, and 7 bases lay outside the gene matches. Germline V gene sequence: CDR1 SGHNT, CDR2 YYREEE (reference sequence). The CDR3 covers 15 residues. For the CDR3, the DNA is TGTGCCAGCAGCCTGGGGACAGGCCCTAATCAGCCCCAGCATTTT. This sequence encodes CASSLGTGPNQPQHF.

V and J are TRBV20-1 and TRBJ2-7, with TRBD2 matching 10 bases. CDR1 DFQATT and CDR2 SNEGSKA come from the germline V gene (reference sequence). V dropped 3 bases and J dropped 4; count of bases not matched to a gene: 15. This CDR3 has 17 residues. The chain's CDR3 is CSASDRGETSGLYEQYF. CDR3 bases: TGCAGTGCTAGTGATCGAGGGGAGACTAGCGGGTTATACGAGCAGTACTTC.

V usage is TRBV18 and J usage is TRBJ2-3, with 8 bases matching TRBD1. Germline V CDR1 and CDR2: KGHSH, LQKENI. The CDR3 consists of 15 residues. Trimming took 2 bases from V and 4 from J; bases not matched to a gene: 5. The CDR3 reads CASSPGQGAPDTQYF. CDR3 bases: TGTGCCAGCTCACCAGGGCAGGGGGCTCCAGATACGCAGTATTTT.

CDR3 nucleotides: TGTGCCAGCAGCTTCGGGGGGCACGACGAGCAGTACTTC. Its translation is CASSFGGHDEQYF. The chain joins TRBV5-6 to TRBJ2-7, with a possible D match to TRBD2 (7 bases). The CDR3 loop spans 13 amino acids. Germline V gene sequence: CDR1 SGHDT, CDR2 YYEEEE. The germline V and J ends were trimmed by 2 bases and 5 bases, with 11 bases remaining between them.

The gene calls are TRBV27 and TRBJ1-2; 7 bases agree with TRBD1. Germline CDR1 is MNHEY and CDR2 is SMNVEV (reference sequence). V lost 6 bases and J lost 4; bases outside the gene matches: 14. The CDR3 contains 16 residues. The CDR3 sequence: CASRQGVTESIYGYTF. The CDR3 bases are TGTGCCAGCAGGCAGGGGGTGACAGAATCCATCTATGGCTACACCTTC.

This rearrangement joins TRBV7-8 to TRBJ1-6; 7 bases match TRBD1. The CDR3 covers 14 residues. With 6 bases clipped from V and 9 bases from J, the junction kept 8 bases outside the gene matches. Germline loops: CDR1 SGHVS, CDR2 FQNEAQ. The DNA for the CDR3 is TGTGCCAGCAGTTCCGGGACAGAAAGTTCACCCCTCCACTTT. Its translation is CASSSGTESSPLHF.

V usage is TRBV5-8 and J usage is TRBJ2-1; TRBD2 matches at 9 bases. The CDR3 covers 19 residues. The J segment lost 7 bases and the V segment lost 4 bases, leaving 21 bases of the junction unmatched. The germline CDR1 and CDR2 sequences are SGHTS and YDEGEE. CDR3 DNA sequence: TGTGCCAGCAGCCTTGGAAACCCCCCGCGGCGGGGGGGCGGGAATGAGCAGTTCTTC. Amino acid sequence: CASSLGNPPRRGGGNEQFF.

The chain employs TRBV6-2 or TRBV6-3 and TRBJ1-5; no reliable D call. The CDR3 totals 14 residues. V lost 3 bases, J lost 3 bases, and 9 bases lay in between. The germline gives CDR1 MNHEY, CDR2 SVGEGT. DNA of the CDR3: TGTGCCAGCAGTTATGGACGGCTCAATCAGCCCCAGCATTTT. As protein: CASSYGRLNQPQHF.

The chain has TRBV12-3 or TRBV12-4 and TRBJ2-7; unclear D gene. Between the trimmed V and J ends, which lost 5 bases and 2 bases, there was a span of 10 bases. The CDR3 loop spans 13 amino acids. The chain's CDR3 is CASSTAGPYEQYF. The CDR3 DNA follows: TGTGCCAGCAGTACAGCAGGACCCTACGAGCAGTACTTC.

The V gene is TRBV3-1 (or the pseudogene TRBV3-2), the J gene TRBJ1-2, with 9 bases fitting TRBD1. This CDR3 has 15 residues. Germline V CDR1 and CDR2: LGHDT, YNNKEL (reference sequence). Trimming removed 4 bases from V and 4 bases from J; junction bases left unmatched: 7. This chain's CDR3 is CASSPPGTGIYGYTF. Written as DNA, the CDR3 is TGTGCCAGCAGCCCCCCCGGGACAGGGATCTATGGCTACACCTTC.

This chain links TRBV7-9 with TRBJ2-1; 7 bases agree with TRBD2. The V gene's germline CDR1 is SEHNR and CDR2 FQNEAQ (reference sequence). The J segment lost 3 bases and the V segment lost 1 base, leaving 3 bases of the junction unmatched. The CDR3 is 15 residues long. The CDR3 spells CASSLGGGLYNEQFF. The CDR3 nucleotides read TGTGCCAGCAGCTTAGGCGGGGGACTCTACAATGAGCAGTTCTTC.